This TCR beta chain is from a study of STAT5B mutations in CD4+ large granular lymphocyte leukemia. In the authors' workflow: The detection floor for productive clonotype frequency was 2.59 x 10-5. Using immunoSEQ multiplex PCR, the repertoire was profiled, and TCRdb retains in-frame clones only, with some absent. D and trimming come from the DNA, and the V and J calls and clone size come from that table. The sample consists of under 40,000 clones, 60% to 80% of them appearing once. Study-wide results and limits: Approximately 25% of private leukemic clonotypes occurred rarely in other patients' non-leukemic repertoires. Patient CD4-sorted repertoires looked more clonal than healthy CD4+ repertoires, even without putative leukemic clones.

Germline-derived CDR1 and CDR2 are MDHEN and SYDVKM. V was clipped by 4 bases and J by 2 bases; unmatched bases: 9. The CDR3 contains 18 residues. This clone has just a few counts. Its antigen is not known. What was sequenced was CD4+ T cells from blood buffy coats. V and J are TRBV28 and TRBJ1-5, with 12 nucleotides matching TRBD1. The origin of this receptor is a human donor in good health. In nucleotides, the CDR3 is TGTGCCAGCAGTTCCGGGACAGGGGGCGTCTTAGGCAATCAGCCCCAGCATTTT. Its translation: CASSSGTGGVLGNQPQHF. Filled out from reference TRBV28 and TRBJ1-5, the complete variable domain reads DVKVTQSSRYLVKRTGEKVFLECVQDMDHENMFWYRQDPGLGLRLIYFSYDVKMKEKGDIPEGYSVSREKKERFSLILESASTNQTSMYLCASSSGTGGVLGNQPQHFGDGTRLSIL.